Detailed here is one T cell receptor (beta chain). This clone was observed a few times. Its antigen remains undetermined. No base quality values were provided; no much bigger clone lies one nucleotide off. To sequence the TCRbeta CDR3 region, genomic DNA was isolated from the sorted cells. The immunoSEQ Assay was used to sequence the TCRbeta CDR3 regions. Held by TCRdb, this immuneACCESS table contains in-frame sequences only and omits some clones. Under half of the omission traces to an unresolved V gene where checked; the cause of the rest is unknown. The sample table shows 39,000 or so clones, and about 83% are seen once. The ten largest clonotypes hold approximately 39% of the sample. The trial excluded patients who had a history of autoimmune disease or who were on systemic immunosuppression. In every dose cohort, peripheral blood was drawn for TCR sequencing at baseline, cycle 4 day 1, and cycle 7 day 1. Samples came from an open-label, multicenter, first-in-human phase I dose-escalation trial of ivuxolimab. Adults with locally advanced or metastatic melanoma, renal cell, hepatocellular, or head and neck squamous cell carcinoma were enrolled in the trial. Before TCR sequencing, CD4+ and CD8+ T cells were separately sorted from peripheral blood.

These data originate in a study of OX40 agonist ivuxolimab in advanced cancers. About the study as a whole: Ivuxolimab was an agonistic, fully human IgG2 monoclonal antibody directed against OX40 (CD134), a costimulatory receptor. Intravenous ivuxolimab was administered to patients every 2 weeks at six dose levels: 0.01, 0.1, 0.3, 1.5, 3 and 10 mg/kg. Among the roughly 50 dose-escalation patients, about 20 had hepatocellular carcinoma, 15 or so melanoma, 9 renal cell carcinoma and 9 head and neck cancer. The dose-escalation cohort was 82.7% male with a mean age of approximately 60 years, ranging from roughly 20 to 80. Patients were allowed to have had prior anti-PD-1, anti-PD-L1 or anti-CTLA-4 therapy, and around 43% of the dose-escalation patients had been treated with checkpoint inhibitors. Partial responses occurred in three dose-escalation patients, of whom one had hepatocellular carcinoma and two had cutaneous melanoma. The point of sequencing TCRbeta in the periphery was to test whether ivuxolimab changed TCR sequence diversity and drove clonal T-cell expansion. The paper reports the monotherapy dose-escalation portion (N ≈ 50 patients) of the phase I ivuxolimab trial.

What the study reported, not specific to this receptor: Low levels of normalized T-cell clonal expansion were also shown by some nonresponding patients. On average, CD8+ T cells showed more expanded clones than CD4+ T cells after ivuxolimab. In the 0.1-3.0 mg/kg groups, partial responders had among the lowest normalized peripheral clonal expansion, particularly in CD8+ T cells. Which antigens the clonally expanded peripheral T cells were specific for was not determined. At doses from 0.1 to 3.0 mg/kg, clonal expansion was seen in both CD4+ and CD8+ blood T cells between baseline and week 6.

The sequence was collected from an adult with an advanced solid tumor such as melanoma, head and neck, liver or kidney cancer. The specimen was CD4+ or CD8+ T cells sorted from blood, collected in a trial of the OX40 agonist ivuxolimab.

The CDR3 protein is CASSYTSGGYEQYF. The sequenced DNA: TGTGCCAGCAGTTATACTAGCGGGGGCTACGAGCAGTACTTC. Rearrangement joined TRBV6-5 to TRBJ2-7, with 11 middle bases fitting TRBD2. Trimming accounts for 3 bases at V and 3 bases at J, while the number of junction bases matched to no gene is 1. In the germline V gene, CDR1 corresponds to MNHEY and CDR2 to SVGAGI. The CDR3 runs 14 amino acids, cysteine and phenylalanine included. This entry keeps only the CDR3 DNA: 42 bases, framed from base 1.